The clone carrying this T cell receptor beta chain has just a few counts. Each donor gave roughly 10 milliliters of peripheral blood. The authors extracted at least 5.5 micrograms of total RNA per sample. This specimen belongs to a study of blood T cells in healthy people across ages. Next came a second PCR, run for about 7 to 12 cycles, which used a sample-barcoded 5' primer along with a J-beta primer mix. Each single sample gave us at least 3 million CDR3-containing paired-end reads. TCRdb passed the 5' RACE reads through MiXCR, listing each CDR3 protein once. The sample has hundreds of thousands of distinct CDR3 sequences, approximately 25% seen once. These same data were also listed under a study on T cells of mothers and their children. From that study: Each child gave about 3 million TCR beta CDR3 reads (each mother, over 9.5 million).

This receptor was taken from a boy aged 10-17 years in good health. What was sequenced was blood.

The CDR3 is CAITTTGDHGYTF. CDR3 DNA sequence: TGTGCCATCACCACGACAGGGGATCATGGCTACACCTTC. The rearrangement links TRBV10-3 to TRBJ1-2; 8 bases are shared with TRBD1. Germline V CDR1 and CDR2: ENHRY, SYGVKD. With V trimmed by 7 bases and J by 6 bases, 7 bases remained unmatched. The CDR3 covers 13 residues.